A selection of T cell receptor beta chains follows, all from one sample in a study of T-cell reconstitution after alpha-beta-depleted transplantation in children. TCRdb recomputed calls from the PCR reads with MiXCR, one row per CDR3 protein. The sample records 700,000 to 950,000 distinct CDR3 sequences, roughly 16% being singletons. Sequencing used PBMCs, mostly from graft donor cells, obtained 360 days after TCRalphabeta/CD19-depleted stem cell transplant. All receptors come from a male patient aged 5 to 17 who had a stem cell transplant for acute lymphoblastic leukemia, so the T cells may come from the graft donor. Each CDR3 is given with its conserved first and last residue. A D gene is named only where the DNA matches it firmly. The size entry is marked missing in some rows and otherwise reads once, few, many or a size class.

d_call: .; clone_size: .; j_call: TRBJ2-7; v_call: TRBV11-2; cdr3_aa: CASSSIRDFSYEQYF; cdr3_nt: TGTGCCAGCAGCTCTATCCGGGACTTCTCCTACGAGCAGTACTTC
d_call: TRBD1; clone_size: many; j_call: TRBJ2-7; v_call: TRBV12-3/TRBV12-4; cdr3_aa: CASKRGLIYEQYF; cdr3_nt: TGTGCCAGCAAAAGGGGGCTTATCTACGAGCAGTACTTC
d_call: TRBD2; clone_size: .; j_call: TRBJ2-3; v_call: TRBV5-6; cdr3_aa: CASSGGGDTQYF; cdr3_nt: TGTGCCAGCAGCGGGGGGGGAGATACGCAGTATTTT
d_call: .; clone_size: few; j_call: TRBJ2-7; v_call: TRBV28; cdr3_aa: CASRRLGYTSGNEQYF; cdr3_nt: TGTGCCAGCCGGAGACTGGGGTACACTTCAGGAAACGAGCAGTATTTC
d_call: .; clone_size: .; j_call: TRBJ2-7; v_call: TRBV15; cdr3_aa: CATSGLDSYEQYF; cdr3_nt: TGTGCCACCAGCGGGCTAGATTCCTACGAGCAGTACTTC
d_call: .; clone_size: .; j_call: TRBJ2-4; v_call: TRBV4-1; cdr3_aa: CASSQVDRPGRAKNIQYF; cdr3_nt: TGCGCCAGCAGCCAAGTTGATCGACCGGGAAGGGCCAAAAACATTCAGTACTTC
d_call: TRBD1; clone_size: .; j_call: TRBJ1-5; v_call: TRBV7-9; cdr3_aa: CASSLAPTGGNQPQHF; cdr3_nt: TGTGCCAGCAGCTTAGCCCCCACAGGGGGCAATCAGCCCCAGCATTTT
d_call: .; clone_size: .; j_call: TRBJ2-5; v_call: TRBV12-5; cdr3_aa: CASGSRPGRLIPQETQYF; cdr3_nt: TGTGCTAGTGGTTCGAGACCGGGACGCTTAATTCCCCAAGAGACCCAGTACTTC
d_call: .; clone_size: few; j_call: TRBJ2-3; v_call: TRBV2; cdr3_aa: CASSEETGDTQYF; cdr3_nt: TGTGCCAGCAGTGAAGAAACGGGAGATACGCAGTATTTT
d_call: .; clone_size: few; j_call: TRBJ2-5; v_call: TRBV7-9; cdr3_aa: CASSLTGADLQETQYF; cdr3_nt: TGTGCCAGCAGCTTAACTGGGGCAGACCTCCAAGAGACCCAGTACTTC
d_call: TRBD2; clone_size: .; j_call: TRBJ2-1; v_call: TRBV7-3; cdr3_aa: CASSPQRGLSYNEQFF; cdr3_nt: TGTGCCAGCAGCCCCCAGCGGGGTTTATCCTACAATGAGCAGTTCTTC
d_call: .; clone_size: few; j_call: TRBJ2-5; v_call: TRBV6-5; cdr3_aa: CASSYSRRTQETQYF; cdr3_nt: TGTGCCAGCAGTTACTCCCGCAGGACCCAAGAGACCCAGTACTTC
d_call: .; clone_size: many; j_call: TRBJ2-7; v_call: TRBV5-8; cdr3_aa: CASSSQGGRDEQYF; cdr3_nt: TGTGCCAGCAGCTCACAGGGTGGTCGAGACGAGCAGTACTTC
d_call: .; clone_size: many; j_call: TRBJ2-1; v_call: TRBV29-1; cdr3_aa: CSVVLAENHNEQFF; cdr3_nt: TGCAGCGTTGTGTTAGCGGAAAATCACAATGAGCAGTTCTTC
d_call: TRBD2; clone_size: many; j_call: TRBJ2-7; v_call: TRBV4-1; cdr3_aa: CASSQPTSGRDEQYF; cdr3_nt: TGCGCCAGCAGCCAACCGACTAGCGGGAGGGACGAGCAGTACTTC
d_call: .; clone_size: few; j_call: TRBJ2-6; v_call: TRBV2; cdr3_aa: CASSEYGGVLTF; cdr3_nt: TGTGCCAGCAGTGAATATGGGGGAGTCCTGACTTTC
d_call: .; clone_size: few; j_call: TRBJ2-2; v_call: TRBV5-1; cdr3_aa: CASSSGTLVRGTGELFF; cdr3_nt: TGCGCCAGCAGCTCCGGGACTCTCGTCCGTGGCACCGGGGAGCTGTTTTTT
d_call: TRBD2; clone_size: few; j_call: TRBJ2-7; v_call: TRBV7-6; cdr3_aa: CASSFGTSGPLYEQYF; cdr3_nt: TGTGCCAGCAGTTTTGGGACTAGCGGGCCGCTCTACGAGCAGTACTTC
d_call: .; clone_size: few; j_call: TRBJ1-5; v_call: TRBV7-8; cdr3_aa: CASAGLYQPQHF; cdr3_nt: TGTGCCAGCGCGGGGCTTTATCAGCCCCAGCATTTT
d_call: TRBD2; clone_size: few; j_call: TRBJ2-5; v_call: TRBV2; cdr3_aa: CATRPAGEETQYF; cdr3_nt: TGTGCCACCCGACCGGCGGGAGAAGAGACCCAGTACTTC
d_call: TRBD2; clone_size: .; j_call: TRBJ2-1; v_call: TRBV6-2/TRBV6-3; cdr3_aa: CASRPSGSHNEQFF; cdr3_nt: TGTGCCAGCAGACCCAGCGGGAGCCACAATGAGCAGTTCTTC
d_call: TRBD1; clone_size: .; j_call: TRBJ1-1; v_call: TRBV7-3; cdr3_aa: CASSLTSGQGIMNTEAFF; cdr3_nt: TGTGCCAGCAGCTTAACGTCGGGACAGGGGATCATGAACACTGAAGCTTTCTTT
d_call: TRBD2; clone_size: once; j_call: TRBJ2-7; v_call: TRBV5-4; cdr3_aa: CASSLARLAGVGEQYF; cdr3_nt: TGTGCCAGCAGCTTGGCGCGACTAGCGGGAGTCGGCGAGCAGTACTTC
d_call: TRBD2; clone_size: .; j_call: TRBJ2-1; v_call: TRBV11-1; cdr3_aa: CAGGRTSGFSYNEQFF; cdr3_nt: TGTGCCGGAGGTAGGACTAGCGGCTTCTCCTACAATGAGCAGTTCTTC
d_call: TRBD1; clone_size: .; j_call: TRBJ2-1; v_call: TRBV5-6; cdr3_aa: CASTEGTGEGEQFF; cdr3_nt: TGTGCCAGCACCGAAGGGACAGGAGAAGGTGAGCAGTTCTTC
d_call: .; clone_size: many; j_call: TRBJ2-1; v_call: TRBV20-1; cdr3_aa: CSALRDSSYNEQFF; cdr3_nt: TGCAGTGCTCTCCGGGACTCCTCCTACAATGAGCAGTTCTTC
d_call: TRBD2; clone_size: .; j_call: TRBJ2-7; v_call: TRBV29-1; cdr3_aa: CSVEIVASGTHEQYF; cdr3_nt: TGCAGCGTTGAAATCGTGGCTAGCGGGACCCACGAGCAGTACTTC
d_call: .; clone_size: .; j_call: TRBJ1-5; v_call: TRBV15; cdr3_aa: CATRRTQANQPQHF; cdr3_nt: TGTGCCACCAGGAGGACACAGGCCAATCAGCCCCAGCATTTT
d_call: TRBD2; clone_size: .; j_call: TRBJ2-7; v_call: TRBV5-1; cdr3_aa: CATSLAGGGYEQYF; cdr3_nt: TGCGCCACCTCACTAGCGGGAGGCGGGTACGAGCAGTACTTC
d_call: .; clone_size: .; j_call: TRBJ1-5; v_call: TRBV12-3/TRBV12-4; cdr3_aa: CASSLGARDIFNQPQHF; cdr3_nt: TGTGCCAGCAGTTTAGGGGCTAGGGACATATTCAATCAGCCCCAGCATTTT
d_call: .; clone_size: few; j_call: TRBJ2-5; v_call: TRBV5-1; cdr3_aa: CASSWVERRGETQYF; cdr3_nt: TGCGCCAGCAGCTGGGTAGAGCGGAGGGGGGAGACCCAGTACTTC
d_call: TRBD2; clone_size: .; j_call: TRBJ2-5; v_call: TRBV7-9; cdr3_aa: CASSLARGAGKETQYF; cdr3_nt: TGTGCCAGCAGCTTAGCGCGGGGAGCGGGAAAAGAGACCCAGTACTTC
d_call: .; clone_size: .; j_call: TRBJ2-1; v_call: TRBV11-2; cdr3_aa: CASSLEGRANEQFF; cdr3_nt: TGTGCCAGCAGCTTAGAAGGCAGGGCCAATGAGCAGTTCTTC
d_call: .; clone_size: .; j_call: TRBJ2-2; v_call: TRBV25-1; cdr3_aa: CASSESNRVVTNTGELFF; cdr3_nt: TGTGCCAGCAGTGAATCAAACAGGGTCGTTACGAACACCGGGGAGCTGTTTTTT
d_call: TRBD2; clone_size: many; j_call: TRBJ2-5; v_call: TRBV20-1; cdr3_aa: CSARTSGVTQYF; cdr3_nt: TGCAGTGCTAGGACTAGCGGGGTAACCCAGTACTTC
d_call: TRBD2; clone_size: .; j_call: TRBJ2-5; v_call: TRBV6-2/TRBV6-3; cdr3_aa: CASSYSIVRLAGRETQYF; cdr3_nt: TGTGCCAGCAGTTACTCGATCGTGAGGCTAGCGGGGAGAGAGACCCAGTACTTC
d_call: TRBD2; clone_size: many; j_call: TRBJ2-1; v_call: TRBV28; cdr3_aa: CASSLLGREQFF; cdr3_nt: TGTGCCAGCAGTTTGCTCGGGAGGGAGCAGTTCTTC
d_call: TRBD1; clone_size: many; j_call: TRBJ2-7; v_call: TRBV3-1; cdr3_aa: CASSPGTATYEQYF; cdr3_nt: TGTGCCAGCAGCCCCGGGACAGCAACCTACGAGCAGTACTTC
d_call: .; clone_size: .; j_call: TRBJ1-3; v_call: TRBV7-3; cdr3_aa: CASSLGSRSGNTIYF; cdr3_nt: TGTGCCAGCAGCTTGGGCAGCCGCTCTGGAAACACCATATATTTT
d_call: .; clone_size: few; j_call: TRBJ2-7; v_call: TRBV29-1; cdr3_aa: CSVSPPGGPSYEQYF; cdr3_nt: TGCAGCGTCTCCCCTCCCGGGGGTCCTTCCTACGAGCAGTACTTC